This T cell receptor (beta chain) derives from a study of sequential checkpoint blockade in melanoma. Documented treatment: randomized to nivolumab then ipilimumab (arm A) or the reverse (arm B). Using immunoSEQ multiplex PCR, the repertoire was profiled, and TCRdb retains in-frame clones only, with some absent. The sample lists about 12,000 clones; roughly 79% were seen once. Per the germline V gene, CDR1 is GTSNPN and CDR2 is SVGIG (reference sequence). J gave up 1 base and V 0 bases, and 19 bases lay outside the gene matches. CDR3 length equals 20 residues. The TCR sequence derives from a human donor with melanoma. V and J are TRBV30 and TRBJ2-3; 7 bases match TRBD2. Here the sequenced sample was CD8+ T cells sorted from blood (inferred from file names), taken from a patient given nivolumab and ipilimumab in sequence. The CDR3 nucleotides read TGTGCCTGGAGTGTAATCCACCCGGGCGGGAGTCAGGTTCGCACAGATACGCAGTATTTT. This gives the protein CAWSVIHPGGSQVRTDTQYF.